This paragraph reports one T cell receptor (beta chain). Its target is unknown. The data were obtained in a study of shared clonotypes between healthy human individuals. Overall study findings and caveats: Naive subsets tended to show greater estimated richness than memory subsets. Roughly 5% of naive CD4 clonotypes were shared across four donors.

V was pared by 1 base and J by 1 base, with 5 bases of the junction left unmatched. Germline-derived CDR1 and CDR2 are SGHNT and YYREEE (reference sequence). The CDR3 extends over 16 amino acids. Sequenced by immunoSEQ multiplex PCR; TCRdb stores in-frame clones only, minus some. The sample has about 380,000 clones; roughly 96% are singletons. All participating donors were Caucasian adults from Nashville, Tennessee. Sequencing input: memory CD8+ T cells sorted from blood. Noted subset: CD45RO+ cells pooled with CCR7-negative TemRA cells. This receptor was taken from a man aged 30-40 years in good health. The chain uses TRBV5-4 and TRBJ2-3; 8 nucleotides align to TRBD1. CDR3 sequence reads: CASSLLAGQGTDTQYF. CDR3 DNA: TGTGCCAGCAGCTTGTTGGCGGGACAGGGCACAGATACGCAGTATTTT. The full variable domain, with the rest looked up from reference TRBV5-4 and TRBJ2-3, is ETGVTQSPTHLIKTRGQQVTLRCSSQSGHNTVSWYQQALGQGPQFIFQYYREEENGRGNFPPRFSGLQFPNYSSELNVNALELDDSALYLCASSLLAGQGTDTQYFGPGTRLTVL.